This TCR beta chain was sequenced during a study of T-cell reconstitution after alpha-beta-depleted transplantation in children. Molecular barcoding with unique molecular identifiers was used for the TCRbeta library. MiXCR, applied by TCRdb to the PCR reads, yields one record per CDR3 protein. The table lists some 340,000 distinct CDR3 sequences, 10% to 13% of them singletons, with approximately 2.3% in the top ten. In its sample, this clonotype was seen a few times. Trimming took off 1 base at V and 0 bases at J, with 19 bases between the two ends. Looked up from germline, CDR1 is DFQATT and CDR2 is SNEGSKA (reference sequence). The CDR3 is made up of 18 amino acids.

The chain is built from TRBV20-1 and TRBJ2-1; D is perhaps TRBD1 or TRBD2 (5 bases each). This TCR came from a human donor who donated a stem cell graft to a child with acute lymphoblastic leukemia. Sequenced here: PBMCs from the stem cell graft donor, sampled from the stem cell graft. As DNA, the CDR3 is TGCAGTGCTAGAGGGGGCCAGGGTATGGGGAGCTCCTACAATGAGCAGTTCTTC. It translates to CSARGGQGMGSSYNEQFF.